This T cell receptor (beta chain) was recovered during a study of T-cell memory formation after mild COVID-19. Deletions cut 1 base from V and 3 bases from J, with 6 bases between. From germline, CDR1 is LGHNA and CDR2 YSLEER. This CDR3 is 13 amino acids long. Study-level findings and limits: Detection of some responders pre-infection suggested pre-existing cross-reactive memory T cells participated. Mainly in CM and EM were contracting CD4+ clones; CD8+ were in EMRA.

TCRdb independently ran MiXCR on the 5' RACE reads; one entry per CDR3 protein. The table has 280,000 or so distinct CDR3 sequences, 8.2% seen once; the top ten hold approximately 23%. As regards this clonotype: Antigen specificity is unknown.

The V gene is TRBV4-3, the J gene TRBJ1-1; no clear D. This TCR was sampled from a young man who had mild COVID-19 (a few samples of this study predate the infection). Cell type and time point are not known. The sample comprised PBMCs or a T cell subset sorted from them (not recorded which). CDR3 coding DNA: TGCGCCAGCAGCCAAGTTGTGGACACTGAAGCTTTCTTT. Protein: CASSQVVDTEAFF.